This T cell receptor (beta chain) comes out of a study of cytomegalovirus exposure and HLA in healthy donors. Across the whole study: Clustering assigned 81% of the approximately 400 genotyped donors to the Caucasian-associated ancestry cluster.

PCR employed 60 Vbeta and 13 Jbeta primers. Some clones are missing from TCRdb's copy, which holds only in-frame ones; the method was immunoSEQ multiplex PCR. Seen here are about 160,000 clones, around 63% observed once, and the top ten hold roughly 4.1%. Points on this clone: Antigen unknown.

Study-level points and caveats: The listing of roughly 160 TCR beta chains classed them as cytomegalovirus-associated. Analyses of presence and absence presupposed an approximately uniform sequencing depth across donors.

CDR1 LGHNA and CDR2 YSLEER come from the germline V gene. This CDR3 is 14 amino acids long. Trimming stripped 0 bases from V and 7 bases from J, with 10 bases between. Sequenced sample: PBMCs. The rearrangement links TRBV4-3 to TRBJ2-1, with D tentatively TRBD2 (6 bases). The TCR sequence derives from a young woman in good health and CMV-seropositive. The CDR3 loop reads CASSQDRGWNEQFF. The CDR3 bases are TGCGCCAGCAGCCAAGACCGGGGGTGGAATGAGCAGTTCTTC.